This is a list of T cell receptor beta chains from one sample in a study of response to subunit inactivated influenza vaccine. Via MiXCR, TCRdb re-called the RT-PCR reads, giving one row per CDR3 protein. The data hold about 650,000 distinct CDR3 sequences, with about 14% observed a single time. The material was PBMCs from blood, obtained 14 days before vaccination. All receptors come from a man aged 45-60 years who received an inactivated influenza vaccine. Each CDR3 is given with its conserved first and last residue. Fields, in order: D gene, J gene, V gene, CDR3 length, clone size, CDR3 protein, CDR3 DNA. D genes are given only for firm matches. Size is omitted from some rows. Given values are once, few, many or a class for expanded clones.

TRBD1,TRBJ2-5,TRBV3-1,12,few,CASSNTGTGQCF,TGTGCCAGCAGCAATACGGGGACAGGGCAGTGCTTC
-,TRBJ2-7,TRBV12-3/TRBV12-4,14,few,CASSSSRVSYEQYF,TGTGCCAGCAGTTCTTCCCGGGTCTCCTACGAGCAGTACTTC
TRBD1,TRBJ2-2,TRBV7-2,15,-,CASSRGQGVAGELFF,TGTGCCAGCAGCCGCGGACAGGGCGTTGCCGGGGAGCTGTTTTTT
TRBD2,TRBJ2-5,TRBV20-1,16,many,CSATRWGTNNQETQYF,TGCAGTGCTACCCGTTGGGGGACTAACAACCAAGAGACCCAGTACTTC
-,TRBJ2-3,TRBV20-1,15,few,CSARDGARRTDTQYF,TGCAGTGCTAGAGATGGGGCCAGGAGGACAGATACGCAGTATTTT
-,TRBJ2-3,TRBV7-9,12,few,CASSSRFGTQYF,TGTGCCAGCAGCTCGAGGTTCGGTACGCAGTATTTT
-,TRBJ2-7,TRBV6-2/TRBV6-3,12,-,CASRRQVYEQYF,TGTGCCAGCAGAAGACAGGTCTACGAGCAGTACTTC
-,TRBJ2-3,TRBV5-6,15,many,CASSLIVTSTDTQYF,TGTGCCAGCAGCTTGATCGTGACAAGCACAGATACGCAGTATTTT
TRBD2,TRBJ2-1,TRBV20-1,14,-,CSATPSGGYNEQFF,TGCAGTGCTACTCCTAGCGGGGGCTACAATGAGCAGTTCTTC
-,TRBJ2-6,TRBV18,15,-,CASSLIGQGANVLTF,TGTGCCAGCTCTCTCATAGGACAGGGGGCCAACGTCCTGACTTTC
TRBD1,TRBJ2-1,TRBV19,14,-,CASSSGTGRNEQFF,TGTGCCAGTAGTTCCGGGACAGGGAGGAATGAGCAGTTCTTC
-,TRBJ2-5,TRBV12-3/TRBV12-4,13,few,CASTPRTQETQYF,TGTGCCAGCACCCCACGGACACAAGAGACCCAGTACTTC
-,TRBJ1-1,TRBV5-1,14,many,CASSLGHLNTEAFF,TGCGCCAGCAGCTTGGGACACCTGAACACTGAAGCTTTCTTT
-,TRBJ1-1,TRBV20-1,14,-,CSARAPRLNTEAFF,TGCAGTGCTAGAGCGCCCCGATTGAACACTGAAGCTTTCTTT
-,TRBJ2-5,TRBV20-1,12,many,CSARASGETQYF,TGCAGTGCTAGAGCCAGCGGGGAGACCCAGTACTTC
-,TRBJ2-3,TRBV20-1,12,-,CSARVFPDTQYF,TGCAGTGCTAGAGTCTTCCCAGATACGCAGTATTTT
-,TRBJ2-5,TRBV4-1,15,few,CASSQFKGGAETQYF,TGCGCCAGCAGCCAATTTAAGGGGGGTGCGGAGACCCAGTACTTC
-,TRBJ1-2,TRBV11-2,15,few,CASSSNAGVRYGYTF,TGTGCCAGCAGCTCAAACGCCGGGGTCCGCTATGGCTACACCTTC
-,TRBJ1-2,TRBV29-1,15,-,CSVSSAGVGNYGYTF,TGCAGCGTTTCTTCCGCTGGGGTAGGGAACTATGGCTACACCTTC
TRBD1,TRBJ1-2,TRBV7-2,14,-,CASSFGRGRDGYTF,TGTGCCAGCAGCTTTGGCAGGGGGCGGGATGGCTACACCTTC
-,TRBJ1-6,TRBV20-1,16,many,CSARPIRATSNSPLHF,TGCAGTGCTAGACCAATCAGGGCAACCAGTAATTCACCCCTCCACTTT
-,TRBJ2-1,TRBV20-1,10,few,CSAKGREQFF,TGCAGTGCTAAAGGTCGGGAGCAGTTCTTC
TRBD1,TRBJ2-3,TRBV7-9,13,-,CAGGRGFPDTQYF,TGTGCAGGGGGCAGGGGCTTTCCAGATACGCAGTATTTT